These 26 T cell receptor beta chains share one sample of origin, sequenced in a study of prognosis after radiotherapy for stage I lung cancer. TCR beta CDR3 amplification from genomic DNA was performed by two-round multiplex PCR. Individual primers that were specific to each TRBV and TRBJ gene served in first-round PCR. TCRdb re-derived calls from the multiplex PCR reads in MiXCR, one entry per CDR3 protein. In the table there are tens of thousands of distinct CDR3 sequences, about 40% of which are singletons. Sequencing was performed on PBMCs, taken before or after stereotactic body radiation therapy (not recorded which). The receptors derive from a donor over 45 with non-small cell lung cancer.

By share of the sample, this clonotype is medium-sized. The chain has TRBV11-2 and TRBJ2-7; 10 bases are a match to TRBD2. V was pared by 3 bases and J by 5 bases, with 10 bases of the junction left unmatched. CDR1 and CDR2 from the germline V gene are SGHAT and FQNNGV. The length of the CDR3 is 16 residues. CDR3 in DNA: TGTGCCAGCAGCTTCAGGGCTAGCGGGAGTCTCGACGAGCAGTACTTC. Its protein is CASSFRASGSLDEQYF.

There are many counts of this clonotype. The rearrangement links TRBV2 to TRBJ1-5; 8 bases map to TRBD1. In germline, CDR1 is SNHLY, CDR2 FYNNEI. The CDR3 is 14 residues long. Trimming cost V 8 bases and J 4 bases; bases outside gene matches: 7. The CDR3 DNA reads as TGTGCCAGCGGACGGACAGGGATGAATCAGCCCCAGCATTTT. The encoded protein is CASGRTGMNQPQHF. The full variable domain, with the rest looked up from reference TRBV2 and TRBJ1-5, is EPEVTQTPSHQVTQMGQEVILRCVPISNHLYFYWYRQILGQKVEFLVSFYNNEISEKSEIFDDQFSVERPDGSNFTLKIRSTKLEDSAMYFCASGRTGMNQPQHFGDGTRLSIL.

This clonotype has at least ten counts. V gene TRBV15 combines with J gene TRBJ1-5; D gene unclear. Germline CDR1 and CDR2: LNHNV and YYDKDF (reference sequence). The CDR3 contains 12 residues. Trimming shortened V by 8 bases and J by 4 bases, and 9 bases separated the two germline ends. CDR3 region: CATGPANQPQHF. For the CDR3, the DNA is TGTGCCACCGGCCCAGCTAATCAGCCCCAGCATTTT.

Worth noting for this clonotype: One end of the junction varies from germline; a read error may be responsible. V gene TRBV27 combines with J gene TRBJ2-6; TRBD1 agrees at 8 bases. Germline-derived CDR1 and CDR2 are MNHEY and SMNVEV (reference sequence). The CDR3 runs 16 residues. CDR3 amino acids: CAGRARGPYGANVLTF. CDR3 nucleotides: TGTGCCGGCAGGGCCAGGGGGCCCTATGGGGCCAACGTCCTGACTTTC. Full variable domain (remainder filled in from reference TRBV27 and TRBJ2-6): EAQVTQNPRYLITVTGKKLTVTCSQNMNHEYMSWYRQDPGLGLRQIYYSMNVEVTDKGDVPEGYKVSRKEKRNFPLILESPSPNQTSLYFCAGRARGPYGANVLTFGAGSRLTVL.

This clonotype was seen ten or more times. The chain combines TRBV7-9 with TRBJ1-2; D gene unclear. The CDR3 has 14 amino acids. Looked up from germline, CDR1 is SEHNR and CDR2 is FQNEAQ (reference sequence). V was shortened by 9 bases and J by 3 bases, with 17 bases between the two germline ends. DNA for the CDR3: TGTGCCAGGACACCTTTCCAGGCCGACTATGGCTACACCTTC. Translated: CARTPFQADYGYTF.

This clonotype has a handful of counts. The V gene is TRBV6-2 or TRBV6-3, the J gene TRBJ2-1, with D possibly matching TRBD1 (5 bases). CDR1 and CDR2 from the germline V gene are MNHEY and SVGEGT. V was clipped by 6 bases and J by 3 bases, with 15 bases between them. CDR3 size: 15 residues. Here the CDR3 DNA reads TGTGCCAGCAGCCCCAGGGTAGTCGGCTACAATGAGCAGTTCTTC. This sequence encodes CASSPRVVGYNEQFF.

The DNA for the CDR3 is TGCGCCATCAAAAGACAGCCCGGTGAAGCCGAGCAGTACTTC. Protein product: CAIKRQPGEAEQYF. The chain carries TRBV5-1 and TRBJ2-7; a possible D gene is TRBD1 (5 bases). CDR1 and CDR2 from the germline V gene are SGHRS and YFSETQ. V was cut by 9 bases and J by 6 bases, with 22 bases left in between. This CDR3 is built from 14 residues.

This clonotype was observed at least ten times. This chain joins TRBV28 and TRBJ2-1; no clear D. Near its end, the DNA agrees better with TRBJ2-5, so the J call may be wrong. The CDR3 runs to 15 residues. Per germline, CDR1 MDHEN and CDR2 SYDVKM. The CDR3 DNA reads as TGTGCCAGCAGCCCCATCGGGCAGGTCCAAGAGACCCAGTACTTC. It yields the protein CASSPIGQVQETQYF.

This clonotype has ten or more counts. This chain links TRBV10-3 with TRBJ1-2, with D hard to call. Germline V gene lookup returns CDR1 ENHRY and CDR2 SYGVKD. The CDR3 is made up of 12 amino acids. V lost 0 bases and J lost 2, with 1 base in between. CDR3 loop: CAISESNYGYTF. The CDR3 DNA reads TGTGCCATCAGTGAGTCAAACTATGGCTACACCTTC.

This clonotype appeared many times. The chain uses TRBV5-6 and TRBJ2-7; 7 nucleotides agree with TRBD1. There are 14 residues in the CDR3. Germline loops: CDR1 SGHDT, CDR2 YYEEEE. This CDR3 reads CSSQLEQGAYEQYF. CDR3 DNA sequence: TGTTCTTCCCAGCTTGAGCAGGGGGCCTACGAGCAGTACTTC.

This clonotype was picked up many times. The rearrangement joins TRBV20-1 to TRBJ2-3; 7 bases line up with TRBD2. The V gene's germline CDR1 is DFQATT and CDR2 SNEGSKA (reference sequence). V lost 6 bases and J lost 6; bases outside the gene matches: 24. This CDR3 is built from 18 residues. CDR3 in amino acids: CSALPLGGFQQDGDTQYF. The CDR3, as DNA: TGCAGTGCCCTCCCCTTGGGGGGGTTTCAACAAGACGGCGATACGCAGTATTTT.

This clonotype showed up just once. The chain joins TRBV20-1 to TRBJ2-1; 7 nucleotides agree with TRBD2. The V and J ends lost 5 bases and 6 bases, in that order; junction bases with no gene match: 10. CDR3 length: 14 amino acids. Germline V CDR1 and CDR2: DFQATT, SNEGSKA (reference sequence). The CDR3 region has the DNA TGCAGTGCTCAGCGGGACCAAGCTCTCAATGAGCAGTTCTTC. Encoded protein: CSAQRDQALNEQFF.

This clonotype has ten or more counts. Here the CDR3 DNA reads TGTGCCAGCAGCGAAAGTCACAGAGCATGGTGGCCAAATCAGTTCTTC. It codes for CASSESHRAWWPNQFF. The chain employs TRBV7-9 and TRBJ2-1, with D unresolved. Trimming cost V 5 bases and J 13 bases, with 27 bases left between them. CDR3 length equals 16 residues. The germline gives CDR1 SEHNR, CDR2 FQNEAQ (reference sequence).

V usage is TRBV11-1 and J usage is TRBJ2-3; D is possibly TRBD2 (5 bases). Germline V gene lookup returns CDR1 SGHAT and CDR2 FQDESV (reference sequence). This CDR3 has 14 residues. V was pared by 6 bases and J by 5 bases, with 15 bases between. CDR3 DNA: TGTGCCAGCAGTGATCGGGGAGAGGGAGATACGCAGTATTTT. Translation: CASSDRGEGDTQYF.

This clonotype was observed at least ten times. The CDR3 coding sequence is TGTGCCTGGAGTGTATGGGCGGCGGATACGCAGTATTTT. Translation: CAWSVWAADTQYF. The rearrangement joins TRBV30 to TRBJ2-3; D is unresolved. The CDR3 totals 13 residues. Germline V gene lookup returns CDR1 GTSNPN and CDR2 SVGIG (reference sequence). Trimming stripped 0 bases from V and 6 bases from J, with 10 bases between.

Notes on this clonotype: This may stem from a read error, because a much larger clone lies one nucleotide away. This chain links TRBV28 with TRBJ1-1, with D maybe TRBD1 (6 bases). The germline V gene encodes CDR1 MDHEN and CDR2 SYDVKM. CDR3 length equals 16 residues. V lost 5 bases and J lost 7, with 23 bases in between. The CDR3: CASSLHGGQSGDEAFF. The CDR3 bases are TGTGCCAGCAGTCTACATGGGGGGCAGTCGGGGGATGAAGCTTTCTTT.

In DNA form, the CDR3 reads TGTGCCAGTAGTATGATGGCAGGTACCGGGGAGCTGTTTTTT. It encodes CASSMMAGTGELFF. V is TRBV19 and J is TRBJ2-2; D is uncertain. Germline CDR1 is LNHDA and CDR2 is SQIVND (reference sequence). The ends were cut back, 3 bases at V and 5 bases at J, with 10 bases in the middle. This CDR3 region has 14 residues. The full variable domain, its missing parts supplied by reference TRBV19 and TRBJ2-2, is DGGITQSPKYLFRKEGQNVTLSCEQNLNHDAMYWYRQDPGQGLRLIYYSQIVNDFQKGDIAEGYSVSREKKESFPLTVTSAQKNPTAFYLCASSMMAGTGELFFGEGSRLTVL.

This clonotype was seen at least ten times. The gene calls are TRBV7-9 and TRBJ1-4; 9 positions match TRBD1. Germline CDR1 and CDR2: SEHNR and FQNEAQ (reference sequence). The V gene end was trimmed by 10 bases and the J gene end by 8 bases; junction bases not matched to a gene: 11. The CDR3 spans 14 residues. The CDR3 is CATGPRTGDEKLFF. Written as DNA, the CDR3 is TGTGCCACCGGCCCCCGGACAGGGGACGAAAAACTGTTTTTT.

This clonotype has just a few counts. This chain uses TRBV28 with TRBJ2-2, with 15 bases identical to TRBD2. Trimming at V came to 4 bases and at J to 4 bases, leaving 7 bases not matched to a gene. There are 18 residues in the CDR3. Germline CDR1 is MDHEN and CDR2 is SYDVKM. The CDR3 nucleotides are TGTGCCAGCAGTTCCCCGGGACTAGCGGGAGGAGGCACCGGGGAGCTGTTTTTT. This codes for CASSSPGLAGGGTGELFF.

Turning to this clonotype: Given the absence of the conserved phenylalanine or tryptophan at the CDR3 end, a read error is likely. The J gene is TRBJ1-2, the V gene TRBV12-3 or TRBV12-4, with 8 bases fitting TRBD1. The V segment lost 5 bases and the J segment 0 bases; nucleotides outside the gene matches: 5. The CDR3 totals 15 residues. The CDR3 protein is CASSDRGRTNYGYTI. CDR3 DNA: TGTGCCAGCAGTGACAGGGGCCGGACTAACTATGGCTACACCATC.

The rearrangement uses TRBV3-1 and TRBJ2-7; 11 bases align to TRBD2. Losses at the gene ends were 1 base for V and 3 bases for J; bases not matched to a gene: 8. Germline CDR1 is LGHDT and CDR2 is YNNKEL (reference sequence). CDR3 size: 17 residues. CDR3 sequence: CASSQALAGGVVYEQYF. The CDR3 region has the DNA TGTGCCAGCAGCCAAGCGCTAGCGGGAGGAGTCGTCTACGAGCAGTACTTC.

This clonotype was detected ten times or more. The gene calls are TRBV3-2 and TRBJ1-6; the table's D call of TRBD1 was not tested on the DNA. TRBV3-2 is described as a pseudogene. This CDR3 has 15 amino acids. The CDR3 nucleotides read TGTGCCAGCAGACGCGTGACCGGGTATAATTCACCCCTCCACTTT. Encoded protein: CASRRVTGYNSPLHF.

This clonotype was recorded at least ten times. The chain employs TRBV19 and TRBJ1-4; 9 bases are shared with TRBD1. V lost 5 bases and J lost 8; bases outside the gene matches: 9. The germline V gene has CDR1 LNHDA and CDR2 SQIVND (reference sequence). The length of the CDR3 is 15 residues. Written as DNA, the CDR3 is TGTGCCAGTAGTTCACAGGGGGCGCGGGGCGAAAAACTGTTTTTT. Its protein product is CASSSQGARGEKLFF. Full variable domain (rest looked up from reference TRBV19 and TRBJ1-4): DGGITQSPKYLFRKEGQNVTLSCEQNLNHDAMYWYRQDPGQGLRLIYYSQIVNDFQKGDIAEGYSVSREKKESFPLTVTSAQKNPTAFYLCASSSQGARGEKLFFGSGTQLSVL.

This clonotype has a count of ten or more. Germline and junction disagree at one end, which may indicate a read error. The rearrangement links TRBV28 to TRBJ1-2; TRBD1 aligns across 9 bases. From germline, CDR1 is MDHEN and CDR2 SYDVKM. The CDR3 is 14 amino acids. CDR3 nucleotides: TGTGCCAGCAGTACAACCGGGACAGGGAACGGCTACACCTTT. Its protein product is CASSTTGTGNGYTF.

This clonotype has at least ten counts. The rearrangement uses TRBV12-3 or TRBV12-4 and TRBJ1-1, with D hard to call. The CDR3 covers 12 residues. The V gene lost 4 bases and the J gene lost 1 base, with 4 bases spanning the gap. CDR3 DNA: TGTGCCAGCAGTTCGGAGAACACTGAAGCTTTCTTT. Translated, it gives CASSSENTEAFF.

This clonotype came up many times. J is TRBJ1-5 and V is TRBV7-9; possible D gene TRBD1, 5 bases. The ends were cut back, 1 base at V and 9 bases at J, with 7 bases in the middle. CDR1 is SEHNR, CDR2 FQNEAQ, per germline (reference sequence). The CDR3 length is 12 residues. CDR3 sequence: CASSLEQGPQHF. DNA of the CDR3: TGTGCCAGCAGCTTAGAGCAGGGGCCCCAGCATTTT.